This T cell receptor (beta chain) was captured in a study of cytomegalovirus exposure and HLA in healthy donors. Study conclusions and caveats: In an earlier analysis, most TCR beta V segments were productive about 90% or about 30% of the time.

The CDR3 has 17 residues. Germline loops: CDR1 MNHEY, CDR2 SMNVEV (reference sequence). The V and J ends lost 5 bases and 7 bases respectively, with 24 bases between them. Concerning this clone itself: What it binds is not known.

In the PCR, 60 Vbeta and 13 Jbeta primers were used. Assay used: immunoSEQ multiplex PCR; TCRdb lists only in-frame clones, some missing. The sample holds 150,000 to 200,000 clones, around 86% seen once. The gene calls are TRBV27 and TRBJ2-4, with a weak D call TRBD1 (6 bases). This sequence originates from a woman aged 18-29 years in good health and CMV-seronegative. The sequencing input was PBMCs. DNA for the CDR3: TGTGCCAGCAGTACCCAACGCAGGGGCTTAGGAGCGAACATTCAGTACTTC. Its protein is CASSTQRRGLGANIQYF.